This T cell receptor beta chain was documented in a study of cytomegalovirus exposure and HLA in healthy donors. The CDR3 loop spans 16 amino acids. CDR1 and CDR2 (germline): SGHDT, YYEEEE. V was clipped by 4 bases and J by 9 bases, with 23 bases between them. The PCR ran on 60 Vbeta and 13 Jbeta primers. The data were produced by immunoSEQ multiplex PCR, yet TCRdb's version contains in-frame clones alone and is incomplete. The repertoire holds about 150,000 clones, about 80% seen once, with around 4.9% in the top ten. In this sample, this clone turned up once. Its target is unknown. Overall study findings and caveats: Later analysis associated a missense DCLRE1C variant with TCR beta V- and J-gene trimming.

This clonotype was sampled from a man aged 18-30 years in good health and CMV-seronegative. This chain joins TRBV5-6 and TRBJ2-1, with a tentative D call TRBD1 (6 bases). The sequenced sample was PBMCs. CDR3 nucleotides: TGTGCCAGCAGCCCCGGGGTGGGGGCCCGGGGTACTGAGCAGTTCTTC. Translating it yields CASSPGVGARGTEQFF.